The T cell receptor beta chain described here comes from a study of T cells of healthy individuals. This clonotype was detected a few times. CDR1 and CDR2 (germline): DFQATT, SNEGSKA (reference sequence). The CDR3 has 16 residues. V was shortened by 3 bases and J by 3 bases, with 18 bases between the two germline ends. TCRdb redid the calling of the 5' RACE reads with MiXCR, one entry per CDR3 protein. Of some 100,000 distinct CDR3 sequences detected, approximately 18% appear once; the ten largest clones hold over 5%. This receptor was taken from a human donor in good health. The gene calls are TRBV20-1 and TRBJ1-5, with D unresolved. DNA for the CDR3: TGCAGTGCTAGTAGCGCAAGAAAGTCCTTCAATCAGCCCCAGCATTTT. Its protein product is CSASSARKSFNQPQHF.